The 6 T cell receptor beta chains reported below all come from one sample, sequenced in a study of T-cell memory formation after mild COVID-19. Each CDR3 protein is one row after TCRdb ran MiXCR on the 5' RACE reads. Of roughly 350,000 distinct CDR3 sequences listed, over 20% are singletons. Sequencing input: PBMCs or a T cell subset sorted from them (not recorded which). All receptors derive from an adult woman who had mild COVID-19 (a few samples of this study predate the infection). Cell type and time point are not known.

This clonotype has a handful of counts. The V and J genes are TRBV7-9 and TRBJ1-5; 7 bases are a match to TRBD1. Trimming removed 3 bases from V and 5 bases from J; junction bases left unmatched: 4. The CDR3 is 14 amino acids. The germline V gene encodes CDR1 SEHNR and CDR2 FQNEAQ (reference sequence). The CDR3 DNA follows: TGTGCCAGCAGCTTCGGGACAGTTGATCAGCCCCAGCATTTT. This sequence encodes CASSFGTVDQPQHF.

The chain links TRBV5-1 to TRBJ2-7, with 7 bases fitting TRBD1. CDR1 SGHRS and CDR2 YFSETQ come from the germline V gene. Unmatched junction bases numbered 4, after V lost 2 bases and J lost 8 bases. The CDR3 is made up of 12 amino acids. CDR3 sequence (DNA): TGCGCCAGCAGCTTTTCGACAGGGAAGCAGTACTTC. Amino acid sequence: CASSFSTGKQYF.

The V call is TRBV10-3, the J call TRBJ2-7; D may be TRBD1 (6 bases). Germline V gene lookup returns CDR1 ENHRY and CDR2 SYGVKD. V shed 4 bases and J shed 2 bases, with 9 bases lying between them. This CDR3 has 13 amino acids. This chain's CDR3 is CAISVDSPYEQYF. CDR3 bases: TGTGCCATCAGTGTGGACAGCCCCTACGAGCAGTACTTC.

This clonotype has more than one count but fewer than ten. This chain links TRBV7-8 with TRBJ1-5, with D hard to call. Trimming took off 4 bases at V and 4 bases at J, with 11 bases between the two ends. CDR1 and CDR2 from the germline V gene are SGHVS and FQNEAQ. This CDR3 spans 14 amino acids. The CDR3 DNA reads as TGTGCCAGCAGCTCCACTGACACGAATCAGCCCCAGCATTTT. Protein sequence: CASSSTDTNQPQHF.

This clonotype was observed a few times. The chain couples TRBV7-2 to TRBJ2-7; the match to TRBD1 covers 11 bases. V lost 0 bases, J lost 2 bases, and 3 bases stayed unmatched. This CDR3 is built from 16 residues. The V gene's germline CDR1 is SGHTA and CDR2 FQGNSA. The CDR3: CASSLAGQGAAYEQYF. The CDR3, as DNA: TGTGCCAGCAGCTTAGCAGGACAGGGGGCCGCCTACGAGCAGTACTTC.

V usage is TRBV4-1 and J usage is TRBJ1-2, with D uncertain. The CDR3 has 15 residues. The V gene's germline CDR1 is MGHRA and CDR2 YSYEKL. V lost 0 bases, J lost 7 bases, and 15 bases lay in between. DNA for the CDR3: TGCGCCAGCAGCCAAGACGGCCCGGCGGCGGGTGGCTACACCTTC. It yields the protein CASSQDGPAAGGYTF.